This entry lists 7 T cell receptor beta chains sequenced from one sample in a study of control samples from healthy donors and cancer patients. The protocol was immunoSEQ multiplex PCR, while the TCRdb copy is restricted to in-frame clones and leaves out a portion. This table holds about 44,000 clones, approximately 70% found once. Sequenced material: formalin-fixed, paraffin-embedded tissue. The receptors stem from a male donor with melanoma.

This chain connects TRBV7-2 to TRBJ2-1, with D possibly matching TRBD1 (6 bases). Germline V lookup: CDR1 SGHTA, CDR2 FQGNSA. The CDR3 length is 14 residues. Trimming took 3 bases from V and 3 from J, leaving 9 bases between them. The CDR3 nucleotides are TGTGCCAGCAGCTTTCGAGGGGGCTACAATGAGCAGTTCTTC. Protein sequence: CASSFRGGYNEQFF.

V gene TRBV2 combines with J gene TRBJ1-1; D not resolved. The CDR3 sequence is 13 residues long. Trimming left V 4 bases short and J 4 bases short, with 10 bases between. The germline V gene encodes CDR1 SNHLY and CDR2 FYNNEI. DNA of the CDR3: TGTGCCAGCAGTGTAGGAGTAGCCACTGAAGCTTTCTTT. Its protein is CASSVGVATEAFF.

The gene calls are TRBV6-5 and TRBJ2-3, with unresolved D. Trimming took 10 bases from V and 4 from J, leaving 9 bases between them. The CDR3 contains 11 residues. Germline-derived CDR1 and CDR2 are MNHEY and SVGAGI. The CDR3 sequence: CATRPADTQYF. Written as DNA, the CDR3 is TGTGCCACTCGGCCCGCAGATACGCAGTATTTT.

This chain connects TRBV19 to TRBJ2-1; D is unresolved. Germline-derived CDR1 and CDR2 are LNHDA and SQIVND (reference sequence). The CDR3 is 14 residues long. Trimming left V 5 bases short and J 2 bases short, with 10 bases between. The CDR3 DNA reads as TGTGCCAGTAGTGCGGTCCTCACCTACAATGAGCAGTTCTTC. Protein sequence: CASSAVLTYNEQFF.

V and J are TRBV2 and TRBJ2-7, with D perhaps matching TRBD1 (5 bases). The CDR3 has 14 amino acids. Germline V gives CDR1 SNHLY, CDR2 FYNNEI. Trimming left V 2 bases short and J 0 bases short, with 8 bases between. This CDR3 reads CASSEFRVSYEQYF. In nucleotides, the CDR3 is TGTGCCAGCAGTGAATTCAGGGTCTCCTACGAGCAGTACTTC.

As to this clone: The same CDR3 also results from other DNA sequences found in this sample. The chain uses TRBV28 and TRBJ1-2; D may be TRBD1 (6 bases). V was clipped by 3 bases and J by 8 bases, with 10 bases between them. The germline CDR1 and CDR2 sequences are MDHEN and SYDVKM. The CDR3 runs to 12 residues. The CDR3 sequence is CASSFGGQGYTF. CDR3 coding DNA: TGTGCCAGCAGTTTCGGGGGCCAGGGCTACACCTTC.

As for this clone: The junction and the germline gene differ at one end; a read error may be behind it. V is TRBV19 and J is TRBJ2-5; D is possibly TRBD2 (6 bases). From germline, CDR1 is LNHDA and CDR2 SQIVND (reference sequence). CDR3 length equals 14 residues. In DNA, the CDR3 is TGTGCCACCTCGTGGGGAGGCAGGCGCGAGACTCAGTACTTC. Its protein product is CATSWGGRRETQYF.